Sequencing of this T cell receptor beta chain was carried out in a study of immune heterogeneity within non-small cell lung tumors (dated by TCRdb to between 2018 and 2020). Regarding the study in general: By histology, the tumors were several squamous cell carcinomas, nine to ten non-squamous carcinomas and 1 tumor not otherwise specified. Transcriptome data were available for just 35 to 50 loci from 12 patients, whereas TCR repertoire analysis spanned under 60 tumor loci from roughly 14 patients. For mutant peptides 8 to 11 amino acids long, netMHCpan-3.0 predicted neoantigen binding to the HLA alleles of each patient. The study combined whole-exome sequencing, RNA-seq and TCR beta repertoire sequencing of multiple spatially distinct regions from each NSCLC tumor to examine intratumoral immune heterogeneity.

Broader findings and caveats from the paper: A moderate positive correlation (R 0.3 to 0.35), which was statistically significant, linked local T-cell repertoire clonality to local tumor mutational burden. Within a patient, the same dominant CDR3B clonotypes appeared at multiple loci, but different tumor locations also contained unique high-frequency clones. For the most part, high-frequency TCR beta clonotypes differed from one individual patient to another.

Taking its sample share into account, this clonotype is medium-sized (0.01 to 0.1%). It has no known antigen specificity. No qualities accompany the bases; no much larger clone lies one base away. Genomic DNA was extracted from bulk tumor tissue and used as the TCR template, and roughly 560 ng gDNA was amplified per sample. Multiple biopsies per primary tumor were taken during surgery, spaced as far apart as possible within the tumor mass. The study cohort was described as untreated, and patients were newly diagnosed NSCLC cases undergoing curative surgery. The samples came from approximately 14 patients with newly diagnosed non-small cell lung cancer who were having surgery intended to be curative. A couple of independent pathologists reviewed the resected tumor masses. Sequencing was performed only on DNA and RNA samples of high quality. The TCR beta CDR3 region was amplified with a multiplex PCR system, in which a first round of about 10 cycles was run using 32 V-gene forward and 13 J-gene reverse primers. First-round PCR used a QIAGEN Multiplex PCR Kit, and primer sequences were filed in Chinese patent CN105087789A. Illumina universal primers were added in a second PCR round performed with the Phusion High-Fidelity PCR Kit. Sequencing of the TCR libraries was done on the Illumina HiSeq X Ten platform in paired-end mode with a 151 bp read length. The study's processing was this. Cutadapt was used to discard reads without multiplex PCR primers, PEAR merged the read pairs, and MiXCR with default settings called the CDR3 regions. Shannon entropy measured repertoire diversity, while clonality was calculated as one minus the Shannon entropy divided by the ln of the count of productive unique sequences. Clonotypes at a frequency of at least 0.5% were defined as dominant or high-frequency T-cell clones. In TCRdb, the public reads were trimmed at Q25 with fastp and aligned with MiXCR, with productive beta chains retained. Entries are consolidated by CDR3 protein sequence, retaining the most common genes and DNA. Here the V and J calls rest on TCRdb's processing, not on the authors' analysis. This sample has roughly 3,000 distinct CDR3 sequences in its table, and about a fifth of those were observed once. In total, the top ten clones hold 16% of the sample.

The receptor was isolated from a man between 60 and 75 years old with non-small cell lung cancer. Source material: lung tumor tissue.

For the CDR3, the sequence is CAISDGSLNEKLFF. The sequenced DNA is TGTGCCATCAGTGACGGCAGCTTGAATGAAAAACTGTTTTTT. The rearrangement combines TRBV10-3 with TRBJ1-4, with the identity of the D gene unclear. CDR1 ENHRY and CDR2 SYGVKD are derived from the germline V gene. The junction shows trimming of 3 bases on V and 5 bases on J, plus 10 bases between the germline ends. The CDR3 starts with the cysteine, ends with the phenylalanine, and has 14 residues. Just the 42-base CDR3 DNA is kept, in frame starting at base 1.